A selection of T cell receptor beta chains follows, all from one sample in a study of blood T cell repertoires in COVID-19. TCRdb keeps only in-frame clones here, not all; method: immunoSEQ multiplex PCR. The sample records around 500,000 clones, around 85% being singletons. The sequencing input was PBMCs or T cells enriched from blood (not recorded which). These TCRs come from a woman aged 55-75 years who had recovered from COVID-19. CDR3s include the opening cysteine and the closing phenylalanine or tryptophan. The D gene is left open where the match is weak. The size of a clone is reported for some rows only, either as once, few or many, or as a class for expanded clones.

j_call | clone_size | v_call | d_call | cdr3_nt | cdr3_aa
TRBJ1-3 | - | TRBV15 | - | TGTGCCACTGCTAGGGGTAGCTCTGGAAACACCATATATTTT | CATARGSSGNTIYF
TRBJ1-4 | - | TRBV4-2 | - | TGTGCCAGCAGCCAAGGAGGGTTAGGACAGATTAATGAAAAACTGTTTTTT | CASSQGGLGQINEKLFF
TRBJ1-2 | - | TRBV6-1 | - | TGTGCCAGCAGTGAAGTCCGGAGAGCTAACTATGGCTACACCTTC | CASSEVRRANYGYTF
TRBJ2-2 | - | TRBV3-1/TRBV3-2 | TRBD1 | TGTGCCAGCAGCCCCGAAACAGGGGCCGGGGAGCTGTTTTTT | CASSPETGAGELFF
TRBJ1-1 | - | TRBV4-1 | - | TGCGCCAGCAGCCAAGATGGGCAGGGTAGAGAAGCTTTCTTT | CASSQDGQGREAFF
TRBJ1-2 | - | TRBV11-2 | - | TGTGCCAGCAGCTTAGTGCCCGGGAGTGGGAACTATGGCTACACCTTC | CASSLVPGSGNYGYTF
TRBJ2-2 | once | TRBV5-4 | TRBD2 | TGTGCCAGCAGCCCCCTAGCGGGGGTGGAAACCGGGGAGCTGTTTTTT | CASSPLAGVETGELFF
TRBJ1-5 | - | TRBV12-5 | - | TGTGCTAGTGGTTTGGCTACCCGTGGACTGGTTAGCAATCAGCCCCAGCATTTT | CASGLATRGLVSNQPQHF
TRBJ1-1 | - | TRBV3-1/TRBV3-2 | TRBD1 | TGTGCCAGCAGCCAGGCACCGGGACAGGCTTCGAGCACTGAAGCTTTCTTT | CASSQAPGQASSTEAFF
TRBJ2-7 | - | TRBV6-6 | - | TGTGCCAGCAGGCCCTCGGGGGTCTACGAGCAGTACTTC | CASRPSGVYEQYF
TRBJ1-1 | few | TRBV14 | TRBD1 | TGTGCCAGCAGCCCTGACAGGGGGCCCACTGAAGCTTTCTTT | CASSPDRGPTEAFF
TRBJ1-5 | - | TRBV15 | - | TGTGCCACCAGGGGAGATGGTTATAGCAATCAGCCCCAGCATTTT | CATRGDGYSNQPQHF
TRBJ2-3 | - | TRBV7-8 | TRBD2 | TGTGCCAGCAGCTTTGGACTAGCGGGGAGCACAGATACGCAGTATTTT | CASSFGLAGSTDTQYF
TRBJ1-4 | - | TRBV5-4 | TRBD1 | TGTGCCAGCAGCTTGAGGACAGGGGATGAAAAACTGTTTTTT | CASSLRTGDEKLFF
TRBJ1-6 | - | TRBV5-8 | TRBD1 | TGTGCCAGCAGCTTTCAACAGGGGTATAATTCACCCCTCCACTTT | CASSFQQGYNSPLHF
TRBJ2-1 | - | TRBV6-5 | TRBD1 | TGTGCCAGCACTCGGACAGGAGGTTACAATGAGCAGTTCTTC | CASTRTGGYNEQFF
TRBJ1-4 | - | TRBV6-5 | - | TGTGCCAGCAGTTATGACGGGGATGCAACTAATGAAAAACTGTTTTTT | CASSYDGDATNEKLFF
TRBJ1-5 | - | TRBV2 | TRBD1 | TGTGCCAGCAACCTCGCAGGGGGCGGCAATCAGCCCCAGCATTTT | CASNLAGGGNQPQHF
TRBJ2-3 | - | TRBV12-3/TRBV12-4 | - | TGTGCCAGCAGGCCAGAGGCCCCAGATACGCAGTATTTT | CASRPEAPDTQYF
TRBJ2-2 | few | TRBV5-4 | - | TGTGCCAGCAGCTCCAGGAATTCCGCGAACACCGGGGAGCTGTTTTTT | CASSSRNSANTGELFF
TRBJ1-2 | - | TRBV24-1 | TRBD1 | TGTGCCACCAGTGACCCGACAGGGGGGATATATGGCTACACCTTC | CATSDPTGGIYGYTF
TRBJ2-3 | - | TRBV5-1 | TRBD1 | TGCGCCAGCAGCCCCCTAGCAGGGGGATCCACAGATACGCAGTATTTT | CASSPLAGGSTDTQYF
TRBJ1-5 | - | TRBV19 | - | TGTGCCAGTAGTATCCAAGGGGGTCAGCCCCAGCATTTT | CASSIQGGQPQHF
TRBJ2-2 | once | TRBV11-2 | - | TGTGCCAGCAGCCCGGTACGGAACACCGGGGAGCTGTTTTTT | CASSPVRNTGELFF
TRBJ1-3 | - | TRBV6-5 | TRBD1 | TGTGCCAGCAGTCTCGACAGGGGGCACGGAAACACCATATATTTT | CASSLDRGHGNTIYF
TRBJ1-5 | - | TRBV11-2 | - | TGTGCCAGCAGCTTAGACGGTGGCAATCAGCCCCAGCATTTT | CASSLDGGNQPQHF
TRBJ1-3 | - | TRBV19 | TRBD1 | TGTGCCAGTAGTGCCATGACAGGGAGAGGAAACACCATATATTTT | CASSAMTGRGNTIYF
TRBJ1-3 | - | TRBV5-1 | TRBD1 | TGCGCCAGCAGCGGAGCGGACAGGACCTCTGGAAACACCATATATTTT | CASSGADRTSGNTIYF
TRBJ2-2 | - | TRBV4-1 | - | TGCGCCAGCAGCCAAGTCCGACAGGCAACCGGGGAGCTGTTTTTT | CASSQVRQATGELFF